A selection of T cell receptor beta chains follows, all from one sample in a study of cytomegalovirus exposure and HLA in healthy donors. The assay was immunoSEQ multiplex PCR, and TCRdb's table has in-frame clones only and misses some. The sample lists hundreds of thousands of clones, roughly 90% occurring once. The source material was PBMCs. These receptors all stem from a woman aged 18 to 35 in good health and CMV-seronegative. CDR3s include the opening cysteine and the closing phenylalanine or tryptophan. D genes are given only for firm matches. Size values are once, few and many counts, or a class for expanded clones, and some rows have none.

CDR3nt: TGTGCCAGTAGGGGCGGGACAGTCAATCAGCCCCAGCATTTT; CDR3aa: CASRGGTVNQPQHF; abundance: .; j_gene: TRBJ1-5; d_gene: TRBD1; v_gene: TRBV19
CDR3nt: TGTGCCATCAGTGGGGACAGCGAGCAGTACTTC; CDR3aa: CAISGDSEQYF; abundance: .; j_gene: TRBJ2-7; d_gene: TRBD1; v_gene: TRBV10-3
CDR3nt: TGTGCCAGCAGTTTATCCCGGGGGGGGCATGGCTACACCTTC; CDR3aa: CASSLSRGGHGYTF; abundance: once; j_gene: TRBJ1-2; d_gene: .; v_gene: TRBV27
CDR3nt: TGTGCCAGCAGCGTTGGAGAGGGAACTAATGAAAAACTGTTTTTT; CDR3aa: CASSVGEGTNEKLFF; abundance: .; j_gene: TRBJ1-4; d_gene: .; v_gene: TRBV11-2
CDR3nt: TGCGCCAGCAGCCCCGGGACAGGGTTCAATCAGCCCCAGCATTTT; CDR3aa: CASSPGTGFNQPQHF; abundance: .; j_gene: TRBJ1-5; d_gene: TRBD1; v_gene: TRBV5-1
CDR3nt: TGTGCCAGCAAGCGGGCCAGCTCCCAAGGGCAGTACTTC; CDR3aa: CASKRASSQGQYF; abundance: .; j_gene: TRBJ2-7; d_gene: .; v_gene: TRBV2
CDR3nt: TGTGCCAGCAGTTCGACTACCGAGCAGTTCTTC; CDR3aa: CASSSTTEQFF; abundance: .; j_gene: TRBJ2-1; d_gene: .; v_gene: TRBV28
CDR3nt: TGTGCCAGCGATGAACAGGGGCCCCTCTACGAGCAGTACTTC; CDR3aa: CASDEQGPLYEQYF; abundance: .; j_gene: TRBJ2-7; d_gene: TRBD1; v_gene: TRBV2
CDR3nt: TGCGCCAGCAGTCCAGACACAGGGGCGGGCTATGGCTACACCTTC; CDR3aa: CASSPDTGAGYGYTF; abundance: few; j_gene: TRBJ1-2; d_gene: TRBD1; v_gene: TRBV10-2
CDR3nt: TGTGCCAGCAGTCCGATTCCGGGTTCTTACGAGCAGTACTTC; CDR3aa: CASSPIPGSYEQYF; abundance: .; j_gene: TRBJ2-7; d_gene: .; v_gene: TRBV6-6
CDR3nt: TGTGCCAGCAGTCGGACAGGGGGGTACTACGAGCAGTACTTC; CDR3aa: CASSRTGGYYEQYF; abundance: .; j_gene: TRBJ2-7; d_gene: TRBD1; v_gene: TRBV28
CDR3nt: TGCGCCAGCAGCCAGGAACAGGGGACCTACGAGCAGTACTTC; CDR3aa: CASSQEQGTYEQYF; abundance: .; j_gene: TRBJ2-7; d_gene: TRBD1; v_gene: TRBV4-1
CDR3nt: TGCGCCAGCAATTGTACCGGGACAGGAGGGGGGAAGCCCCAGCATTTT; CDR3aa: CASNCTGTGGGKPQHF; abundance: .; j_gene: TRBJ1-5; d_gene: TRBD1; v_gene: TRBV10-1
CDR3nt: TGTGCCAGCAGCTCCGGGATGGGAACTGGAAACACCATATATTTT; CDR3aa: CASSSGMGTGNTIYF; abundance: .; j_gene: TRBJ1-3; d_gene: .; v_gene: TRBV7-8
CDR3nt: TGTGCCAGCAGCCCTCAGGGACAGGGCCTCTATGGCTACACCTTC; CDR3aa: CASSPQGQGLYGYTF; abundance: few; j_gene: TRBJ1-2; d_gene: TRBD1; v_gene: TRBV14
CDR3nt: TGTGCCAGCAGCGTAGCAGGGTCTACCACAGATACGCAGTATTTT; CDR3aa: CASSVAGSTTDTQYF; abundance: .; j_gene: TRBJ2-3; d_gene: .; v_gene: TRBV9
CDR3nt: TGTGCCAGCAGTTTAATCGGGAATCCCTACGAGCAGTACTTC; CDR3aa: CASSLIGNPYEQYF; abundance: .; j_gene: TRBJ2-7; d_gene: .; v_gene: TRBV27
CDR3nt: TGTGCCAGCAGTTCGGGAGGGACTAGCGGACTCTACGAGCAGTACTTC; CDR3aa: CASSSGGTSGLYEQYF; abundance: .; j_gene: TRBJ2-7; d_gene: TRBD2; v_gene: TRBV27
CDR3nt: TGTGCCAGCAGCGCTAGTATGAACACTGAAGCTTTCTTT; CDR3aa: CASSASMNTEAFF; abundance: .; j_gene: TRBJ1-1; d_gene: .; v_gene: TRBV2
CDR3nt: TGCGCCAGCAGCATAGACGGGAATGAGCAGTTCTTC; CDR3aa: CASSIDGNEQFF; abundance: .; j_gene: TRBJ2-1; d_gene: .; v_gene: TRBV5-1
CDR3nt: TGTGCCAGCAGCGGGCTAGCGGGGGTCTACAATGAGCAGTTCTTC; CDR3aa: CASSGLAGVYNEQFF; abundance: .; j_gene: TRBJ2-1; d_gene: TRBD2; v_gene: TRBV25-1
CDR3nt: TGTGCCAGCTCTAAGCGGGGACAGGGCTTCGGCTACACCTTC; CDR3aa: CASSKRGQGFGYTF; abundance: .; j_gene: TRBJ1-2; d_gene: TRBD1; v_gene: TRBV25-1
CDR3nt: TGTGCCATTCAGATCCCTAACTATGGCTACACCTTC; CDR3aa: CAIQIPNYGYTF; abundance: .; j_gene: TRBJ1-2; d_gene: .; v_gene: TRBV27
CDR3nt: TGTGCCAGCAGCCCTTTTAGCGGGGGGAAAGACGGGGAGCTGTTTTTT; CDR3aa: CASSPFSGGKDGELFF; abundance: .; j_gene: TRBJ2-2; d_gene: TRBD2; v_gene: TRBV7-6
CDR3nt: TGTGCCAGCCGCAACCAAGGGACTCTCTGGGGTGGCTACACCTTC; CDR3aa: CASRNQGTLWGGYTF; abundance: .; j_gene: TRBJ1-2; d_gene: .; v_gene: TRBV2
CDR3nt: TGTGCCAGCAGCCAGGGGGTAGCGGGAACGTACGAGCAGTACTTC; CDR3aa: CASSQGVAGTYEQYF; abundance: .; j_gene: TRBJ2-7; d_gene: .; v_gene: TRBV7-2
CDR3nt: TGTGCCAGCAGCGCTAGGACTAGCAGCTACAATGAGCAGTTCTTC; CDR3aa: CASSARTSSYNEQFF; abundance: .; j_gene: TRBJ2-1; d_gene: TRBD2; v_gene: TRBV2
CDR3nt: TGTGCCAGCAGCCATGGTACTAGCGGCCAGGGCCTGTTCTTC; CDR3aa: CASSHGTSGQGLFF; abundance: .; j_gene: TRBJ2-1; d_gene: TRBD2; v_gene: TRBV27
CDR3nt: TGTGCCAGCAGCTCGCGACAGGGGACGGGAGCTTTCTTT; CDR3aa: CASSSRQGTGAFF; abundance: once; j_gene: TRBJ1-1; d_gene: TRBD1; v_gene: TRBV7-8
CDR3nt: TGTGCCAGCAGTTTAGCAAGCGGGGCCACAGATACGCAGTATTTT; CDR3aa: CASSLASGATDTQYF; abundance: .; j_gene: TRBJ2-3; d_gene: TRBD2; v_gene: TRBV27
CDR3nt: TGTGCCAGCAGTCCCTTTTCAGCGGGGGGTTACAATGAGCAGTTCTTC; CDR3aa: CASSPFSAGGYNEQFF; abundance: .; j_gene: TRBJ2-1; d_gene: TRBD2; v_gene: TRBV6-4
CDR3nt: TGTGCCAGCACTCTAGGACTAGTTGGTACAGATACGCAGTATTTT; CDR3aa: CASTLGLVGTDTQYF; abundance: .; j_gene: TRBJ2-3; d_gene: TRBD2; v_gene: TRBV2
CDR3nt: TGTGCCAGCAGTTACACTAGCGGGAGTTCCGAGCAGTACTTC; CDR3aa: CASSYTSGSSEQYF; abundance: .; j_gene: TRBJ2-7; d_gene: TRBD2; v_gene: TRBV6-5
CDR3nt: TGTGCCAGCAGTGAACGGGCTAGCGGGAAGCACACAGATACGCAGTATTTT; CDR3aa: CASSERASGKHTDTQYF; abundance: .; j_gene: TRBJ2-3; d_gene: TRBD2; v_gene: TRBV25-1
CDR3nt: TGTGCCAGCAGAATCAACAGGGATTCGCCCCAGCATTTT; CDR3aa: CASRINRDSPQHF; abundance: .; j_gene: TRBJ1-5; d_gene: .; v_gene: TRBV6-5
CDR3nt: TGTGCCAGCAGTGAAGGGAGGGGGCGGAGCTCCTACAATGAGCAGTTCTTC; CDR3aa: CASSEGRGRSSYNEQFF; abundance: .; j_gene: TRBJ2-1; d_gene: .; v_gene: TRBV2
CDR3nt: TGCGCCAGCAGCGTACTAGCGGGGGGAGGCACAGATACGCAGTATTTT; CDR3aa: CASSVLAGGGTDTQYF; abundance: .; j_gene: TRBJ2-3; d_gene: TRBD2; v_gene: TRBV5-1
CDR3nt: TGTGCCAGCAGCTTAAATTTGTACGGGTACGGAAACACCATATATTTT; CDR3aa: CASSLNLYGYGNTIYF; abundance: .; j_gene: TRBJ1-3; d_gene: .; v_gene: TRBV7-9
CDR3nt: TGTGCCAGCAGTGAAGAATACAGGGGGCGGGTAGATACGCAGTATTTT; CDR3aa: CASSEEYRGRVDTQYF; abundance: .; j_gene: TRBJ2-3; d_gene: TRBD1; v_gene: TRBV6-1
CDR3nt: TGTGCCAGCAGTGTAGGGACTAGCGGGATCGACAATGAGCAGTTCTTC; CDR3aa: CASSVGTSGIDNEQFF; abundance: .; j_gene: TRBJ2-1; d_gene: TRBD2; v_gene: TRBV28
CDR3nt: TGTGCCTGGAGTCCCGGGACAGGCAATCAGCCCCAGCATTTT; CDR3aa: CAWSPGTGNQPQHF; abundance: .; j_gene: TRBJ1-5; d_gene: TRBD1; v_gene: TRBV30
CDR3nt: TGCAGCGTTGAAGCGGGGACAGGGTCCTACGAGCAGTACTTC; CDR3aa: CSVEAGTGSYEQYF; abundance: .; j_gene: TRBJ2-7; d_gene: TRBD1; v_gene: TRBV29-1
CDR3nt: TGTGCCAGCAGCCCACTGACAGGGGGCTCAGATACGCAGTATTTT; CDR3aa: CASSPLTGGSDTQYF; abundance: .; j_gene: TRBJ2-3; d_gene: TRBD1; v_gene: TRBV14
CDR3nt: TGCGCCAGCAGCCAAGATACCCCCCCTAGCGGGAGAACAGATACGCAGTATTTT; CDR3aa: CASSQDTPPSGRTDTQYF; abundance: few; j_gene: TRBJ2-3; d_gene: TRBD2; v_gene: TRBV4-1
CDR3nt: TGTGCCAGCAGTGAAGCGAGGAGCTACACCTTC; CDR3aa: CASSEARSYTF; abundance: .; j_gene: TRBJ1-2; d_gene: .; v_gene: TRBV6-1
CDR3nt: TGTGCCTGGAGCCTCAAGGGGGCAGTCTATAGCAATCAGCCCCAGCATTTT; CDR3aa: CAWSLKGAVYSNQPQHF; abundance: .; j_gene: TRBJ1-5; d_gene: TRBD1; v_gene: TRBV30
CDR3nt: TGTGCCAGCAGTGAAAGGGAGAGGGGGCCTCGGAATGAGCAGTTCTTC; CDR3aa: CASSERERGPRNEQFF; abundance: .; j_gene: TRBJ2-1; d_gene: TRBD1; v_gene: TRBV6-1
CDR3nt: TGTGCCAGCAGCAGCAACACAGATACGCAGTATTTT; CDR3aa: CASSSNTDTQYF; abundance: .; j_gene: TRBJ2-3; d_gene: .; v_gene: TRBV5-6
CDR3nt: TGCGCCAGCAGCCCGGGGGGCAGTAATGTCCTGAACACTGAAGCTTTCTTT; CDR3aa: CASSPGGSNVLNTEAFF; abundance: .; j_gene: TRBJ1-1; d_gene: .; v_gene: TRBV5-1
CDR3nt: TGTGCCAGCAGCTTAAAGGGCGGGAGGGCCGCCGAGCAGTACTTC; CDR3aa: CASSLKGGRAAEQYF; abundance: once; j_gene: TRBJ2-7; d_gene: TRBD2; v_gene: TRBV7-9
CDR3nt: TGCAGCGTCATCGGGACTAGCGGAGCGGAATACGAGCAGTACTTC; CDR3aa: CSVIGTSGAEYEQYF; abundance: .; j_gene: TRBJ2-7; d_gene: TRBD2; v_gene: TRBV29-1
CDR3nt: TGTGCCAGCAGTTTGTCTCAGTTAGCGGGGCGGACCTACAATGAGCAGTTCTTC; CDR3aa: CASSLSQLAGRTYNEQFF; abundance: .; j_gene: TRBJ2-1; d_gene: TRBD2; v_gene: TRBV28
CDR3nt: TGTGCCTGGAGTGTACCCCAGGGGGCCGACTATGGCTACACCTTC; CDR3aa: CAWSVPQGADYGYTF; abundance: few; j_gene: TRBJ1-2; d_gene: TRBD1; v_gene: TRBV30
CDR3nt: TGTGCCAGCAGCTTAAGGCTATCGGGCGGCAGGGGGAAATCCTACGAGCAGTACTTC; CDR3aa: CASSLRLSGGRGKSYEQYF; abundance: .; j_gene: TRBJ2-7; d_gene: TRBD1; v_gene: TRBV11-2
CDR3nt: TGTGCCAGCAGTTCCGGGACTCCACTCGAGGATGAGCAGTTCTTC; CDR3aa: CASSSGTPLEDEQFF; abundance: .; j_gene: TRBJ2-1; d_gene: .; v_gene: TRBV28
CDR3nt: TGTGCCAGTATTGGAGAAACCTACGAGCAGTACTTC; CDR3aa: CASIGETYEQYF; abundance: .; j_gene: TRBJ2-7; d_gene: .; v_gene: TRBV19
CDR3nt: TGTGCCAGCAGCTCGGGACTAGCGGGACCCAATGAGCAGTTCTTC; CDR3aa: CASSSGLAGPNEQFF; abundance: once; j_gene: TRBJ2-1; d_gene: TRBD2; v_gene: TRBV7-7